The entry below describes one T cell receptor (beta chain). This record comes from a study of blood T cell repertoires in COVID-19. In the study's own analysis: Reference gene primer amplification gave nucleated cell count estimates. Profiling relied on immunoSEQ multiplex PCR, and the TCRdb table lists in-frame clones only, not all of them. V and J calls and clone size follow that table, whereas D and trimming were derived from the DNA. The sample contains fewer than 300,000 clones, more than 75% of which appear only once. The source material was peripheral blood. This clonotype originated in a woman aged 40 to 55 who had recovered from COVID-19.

CDR3 bases: TGTGCCAGCAGCCTCCCGGGACAGTACTCTGGGGCCAACGTCCTGACTTTC. This encodes CASSLPGQYSGANVLTF. V and J are TRBV3-1 (or the pseudogene TRBV3-2) and TRBJ2-6; TRBD1 matches 7 bases. Trimming removed 4 bases from V and 0 bases from J; junction bases left unmatched: 6. This CDR3 spans 17 amino acids. Germline V lookup: CDR1 LGHDT, CDR2 YNNKEL (reference sequence).